This T cell receptor beta chain was sequenced in a study of T-cell reconstitution after alpha-beta-depleted transplantation in children. This clonotype was detected many times. Its antigen remains unidentified. The germline gives CDR1 LGHDT, CDR2 YNNKEL (reference sequence). V gave up 10 bases and J gave up 5 bases; unmatched junction bases: 8. This CDR3 is built from 13 residues. Notes on the study in general: Counts and diversity of T cells one year after transplant came mostly from newly produced T cells. Day-60 TCRbeta diversity that was high in some patients was derived from surviving recipient T cells and thymic progenitors. Reported findings indicate that, about two months after transplant, alpha-beta T cells came from several hundred expanded clones, which were derived from non-depleted graft cells.

The TCRbeta library incorporated unique molecular identifiers. One entry per CDR3 protein, called by TCRdb with MiXCR from the PCR reads. There are around 270,000 distinct CDR3 sequences in the sample; around 7.1% occur only once, and approximately 9% lies in the top ten. This chain uses TRBV3-1 with TRBJ1-3, with 7 bases matching TRBD1. This clonotype was sampled from a female patient between 2 and 15 years old who had a stem cell transplant for Fanconi anemia, so the T cells may come from the graft donor. This specimen consisted of peripheral blood, obtained 360 days after TCRalphabeta/CD19-depleted stem cell transplant. CDR3 protein: CATTDRWRNTIYF. The DNA of the CDR3 is TGTGCCACTACGGACAGGTGGCGAAACACCATATATTTT.